This TCR beta chain stems from a study of T cells after yellow fever vaccination. Broader study findings: In FACS-sorted repertoires, abundant clonotypes from the bulk population could appear as contaminants. Clonotypes appearing in both CD4 and CD8 compartments existed, and their share was small.

This clonotype was found a few times. The antigen remains undetermined. This may arise from a read error, as a much more abundant clone is one base away. Each CDR3 protein gets one entry after TCRdb re-called the 5' RACE reads with MiXCR. Seen here are about 400,000 distinct CDR3 sequences, approximately 6% observed once, and the top ten hold about 15%. This clonotype was sampled from a man aged 25 to 40 who received the YFV17D yellow fever vaccine. This sample comprised PBMCs, obtained 5 days after the yellow fever booster vaccination.

The CDR3: CCAGRALAGNYNEQFF. CDR3 coding DNA: TGCTGTGCTGGCCGTGCTCTAGCGGGTAACTACAATGAGCAGTTCTTC. V and J are TRBV20-1 and TRBJ2-1; the match to TRBD2 covers 8 bases. The CDR3 consists of 16 residues. CDR1 and CDR2 (germline): DFQATT, SNEGSKA (reference sequence).